The entry below describes one T cell receptor (beta chain). Losses at the gene ends were 5 bases for V and 0 bases for J; bases not matched to a gene: 13. Germline assignment: CDR1 SGHRS and CDR2 YFSETQ. This CDR3 has 17 amino acids. The record originates from a study of T cell changes during pregnancy in multiple sclerosis. Generated by immunoSEQ multiplex PCR, the TCRdb table keeps only in-frame clones and is missing some. This table holds 100,000 or so clones, more than 80% found once. The chain carries TRBV5-1 and TRBJ1-1, with 7 bases that match TRBD1. This clonotype was obtained from a female donor with multiple sclerosis, enrolled in a pregnancy study. Sample: peripheral blood, taken in the second trimester of pregnancy. For the CDR3, the DNA is TGCGCCAGCAGGTCACAGGGGATTCAGAGTCTGAACACTGAAGCTTTCTTT. It yields the protein CASRSQGIQSLNTEAFF.